The TCR beta chain described here comes from a study of regulatory T cells in long-lasting Graves disease. For the study at large: In persistent Graves' disease, antithyroid drugs had been taken for over 5 years and TSH receptor antibodies stayed positive.

Time point described: persistent/refractory GD, antithyroid drugs over 5 years with positive TRAb. RNA isolated from PBMCs was used to make the TCR library. With iRepertoire HTBI primers and Arm-PCR of CDR3 regions, TCR beta libraries were built. TCRdb recomputed calls from the multiplex PCR reads with MiXCR, one row per CDR3 protein. The sample includes 650,000 to 700,000 distinct CDR3 sequences, 25% to 35% of them seen just once. In the case of this clonotype: Its antigen is currently unknown.

V dropped 1 base and J dropped 0 bases, with 7 bases sitting between them. Looked up from germline, CDR1 is KGHSY and CDR2 is FQNENV. The CDR3 loop spans 14 amino acids. Study-wide results and caveats: Only peripheral blood was studied, not thyroid tissue.

Sequences were derived from peripheral blood mononuclear cells (PBMCs), sampled when the disease was refractory, from a patient treated with antithyroid drugs. The chain couples TRBV16 to TRBJ2-7; TRBD2 might be the D (5 bases). The TCR sequence derives from a female donor with Graves disease. The CDR3 DNA follows: TGTGCCAGCAGCCAATGGGAGCGCTCCTACGAGCAGTACTTC. It codes for CASSQWERSYEQYF. Combining the CDR3 with reference TRBV16 and TRBJ2-7 gives the whole variable domain GEEVAQTPKHLVRGEGQKAKLYCAPIKGHSYVFWYQQVLKNEFKFLISFQNENVFDETGMPKERFSAKCLPNSPCSLEIQATKLEDSAVYFCASSQWERSYEQYFGPGTRLTVT.